The clone carrying this T cell receptor (beta chain) occurred a few times. Its antigen remains unknown. According to the study, TCR beta libraries were built with iRepertoire HTBI primers and CDR3-region Arm-PCR. One entry per CDR3 protein results from TCRdb running MiXCR on the multiplex PCR reads. The sample holds roughly 380,000 distinct CDR3 sequences, 16% seen once. Described time point: newly diagnosed GD, antithyroid drugs for less than 3 months. PBMCs provided the RNA from which the TCR library was made. Germline V gene data show CDR1 as LGHNA and CDR2 as YNFKEQ. V lost 1 base, J lost 5 bases, and 16 bases lay in between. The CDR3 covers 16 residues. The entry originates in a study of regulatory T cells in long-lasting Graves disease. The study's findings and limits: Segments TRBV28, TRBJ1-2 and TRBJ2-5 showed preferential usage in persistent disease.

These data also formed part of another study, on T cells in Graves' hyperthyroidism and ophthalmopathy.

The sequence was obtained from a man aged 35-49 years with Graves disease. Specimen: peripheral blood mononuclear cells (PBMCs), collected at new diagnosis, from a patient treated with antithyroid drugs. The chain combines TRBV4-2 with TRBJ2-3, with no clear D. CDR3 nucleotides: TGTGCCAGCAGCCAAGGAATTGGGCCCAAAGGAGATACGCAGTATTTT. Amino acids: CASSQGIGPKGDTQYF.